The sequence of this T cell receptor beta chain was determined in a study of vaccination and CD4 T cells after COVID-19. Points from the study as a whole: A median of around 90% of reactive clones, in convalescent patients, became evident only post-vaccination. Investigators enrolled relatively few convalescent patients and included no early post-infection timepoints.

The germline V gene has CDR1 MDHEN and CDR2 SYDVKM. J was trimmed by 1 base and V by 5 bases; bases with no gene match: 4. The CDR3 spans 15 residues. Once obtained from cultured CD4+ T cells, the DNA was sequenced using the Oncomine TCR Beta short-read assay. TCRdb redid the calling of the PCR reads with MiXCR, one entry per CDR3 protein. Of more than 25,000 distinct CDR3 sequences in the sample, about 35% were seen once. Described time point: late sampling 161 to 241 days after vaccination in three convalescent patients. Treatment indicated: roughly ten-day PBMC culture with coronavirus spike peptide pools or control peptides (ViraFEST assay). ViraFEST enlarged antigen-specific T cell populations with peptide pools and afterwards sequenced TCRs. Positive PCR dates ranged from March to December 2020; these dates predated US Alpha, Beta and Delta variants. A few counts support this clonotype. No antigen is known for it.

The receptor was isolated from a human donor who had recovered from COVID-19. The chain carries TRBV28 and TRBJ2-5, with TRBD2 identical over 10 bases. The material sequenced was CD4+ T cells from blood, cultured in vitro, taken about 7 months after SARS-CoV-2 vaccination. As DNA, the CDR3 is TGTGCCAGCAGTAAAAGGACTAGCGGCCAAGAGACCCAGTACTTC. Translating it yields CASSKRTSGQETQYF.